This TCR beta chain was identified in a study of blood T cell repertoires in COVID-19. Overall study: Samples came from the United States, Italy and Spain, spanning acute and convalescent COVID-19.

V was trimmed by 0 bases and J by 4 bases, leaving 15 bases between them. The CDR3 loop spans 16 amino acids. In germline, CDR1 is ENHRY, CDR2 SYGVKD. TCRdb keeps only in-frame clones here, not all; method: immunoSEQ multiplex PCR. The table records 100,000 to 150,000 clones, around four fifths of them present only once. Only a few counts were recorded for this clone. Input material: peripheral blood. V gene TRBV10-3 combines with J gene TRBJ1-1, with D possibly being TRBD1 (5 bases). The TCR comes from a man in his sixties with acute or convalescent COVID-19. CDR3 region: CAISESAGRRLTEAFF. CDR3 in DNA: TGTGCCATCAGTGAGTCGGCGGGACGGCGACTCACTGAAGCTTTCTTT.